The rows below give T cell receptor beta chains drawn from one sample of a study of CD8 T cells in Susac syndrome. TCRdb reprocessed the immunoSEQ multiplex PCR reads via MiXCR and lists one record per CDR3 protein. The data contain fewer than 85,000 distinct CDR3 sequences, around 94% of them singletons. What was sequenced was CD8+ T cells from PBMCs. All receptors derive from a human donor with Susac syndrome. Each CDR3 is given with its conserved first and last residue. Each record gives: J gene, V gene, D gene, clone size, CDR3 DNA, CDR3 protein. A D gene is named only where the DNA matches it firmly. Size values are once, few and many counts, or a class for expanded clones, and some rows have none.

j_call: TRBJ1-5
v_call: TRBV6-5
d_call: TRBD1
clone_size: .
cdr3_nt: TGTGCCAGCAGTTTCCGGACAGGGCCCTTGCATCAGCCCCAGCATTTT
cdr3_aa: CASSFRTGPLHQPQHF

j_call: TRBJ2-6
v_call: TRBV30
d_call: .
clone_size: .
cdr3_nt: TGTGCCAATTGGGGAAGGAGCTCTGGGGCCAACGTCCTGACTTTC
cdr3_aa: CANWGRSSGANVLTF

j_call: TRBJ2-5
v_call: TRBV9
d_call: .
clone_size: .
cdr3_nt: TGTGCCAGCAGCGTAGAAGTAGGACTTCAATACCAAGAGACCCAGTACTTC
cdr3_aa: CASSVEVGLQYQETQYF

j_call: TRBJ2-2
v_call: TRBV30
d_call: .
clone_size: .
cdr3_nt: TGTGCCTGGAGCCCCACTCCGCAGGGAAGGGACACCGGGGAGCTGTTTTTT
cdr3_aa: CAWSPTPQGRDTGELFF

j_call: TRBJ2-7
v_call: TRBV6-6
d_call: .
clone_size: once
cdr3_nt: TGTGCCAGCACGCGGAGCTACGAGCAGTACTTC
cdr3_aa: CASTRSYEQYF

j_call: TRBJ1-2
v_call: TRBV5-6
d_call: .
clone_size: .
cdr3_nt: TGTGCCAGCAGCTTGGAAGGGACGGGGTATGGCTACACCTTC
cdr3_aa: CASSLEGTGYGYTF

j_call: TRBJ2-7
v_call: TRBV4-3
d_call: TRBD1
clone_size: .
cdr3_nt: TGCGCCAGCAGCCAGACGACAGGGGGGACCTACGAGCAGTACTTC
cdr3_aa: CASSQTTGGTYEQYF

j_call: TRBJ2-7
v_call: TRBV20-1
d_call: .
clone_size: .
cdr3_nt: TGCAGTGCTAGAGGGGGGGTTGCATACGAGCAGTACTTC
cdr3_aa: CSARGGVAYEQYF

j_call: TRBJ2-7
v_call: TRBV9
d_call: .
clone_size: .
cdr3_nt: TGTGCCAGCAGCGTAGGTGGGGGAAAATCATCCGAGCAGTACTTC
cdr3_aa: CASSVGGGKSSEQYF

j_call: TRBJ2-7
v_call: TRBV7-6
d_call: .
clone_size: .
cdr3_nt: TGTGCCAGCAGCGGTGCACAGGGAGTAGCCTACGAGCAGTACTTC
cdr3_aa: CASSGAQGVAYEQYF

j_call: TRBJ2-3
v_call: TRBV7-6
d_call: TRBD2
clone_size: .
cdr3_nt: TGTGCCAGCAGCTTAGCGCCGGGACTATCAGATACGCAGTATTTT
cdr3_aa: CASSLAPGLSDTQYF

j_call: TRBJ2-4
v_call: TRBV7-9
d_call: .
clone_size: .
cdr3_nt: TGTGCCAGCAGCTTAGGGGCAAACATTCAGTACTTC
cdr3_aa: CASSLGANIQYF

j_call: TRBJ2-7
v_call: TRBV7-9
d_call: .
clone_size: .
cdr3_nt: TGTGCCAGCATCCCTCTTATGCCTACGCGGGGGCCCTCCTACGAGCAGTACTTC
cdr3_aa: CASIPLMPTRGPSYEQYF

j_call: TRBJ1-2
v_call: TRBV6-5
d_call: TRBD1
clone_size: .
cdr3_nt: TGTGCCAGCAGGACAGGGGGCGCCTATGGCTACACCTTC
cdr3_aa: CASRTGGAYGYTF

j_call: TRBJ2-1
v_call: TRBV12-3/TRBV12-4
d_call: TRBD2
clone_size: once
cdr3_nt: TGTGCCAGCAGTTCCCCTAGCGGGGGAATCAATGAGCAGTTCTTC
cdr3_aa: CASSSPSGGINEQFF

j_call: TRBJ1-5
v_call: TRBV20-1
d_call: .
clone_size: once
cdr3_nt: TGCAGTGCTTACACTGGGAGCGATCAGCCCCAGCATTTT
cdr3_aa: CSAYTGSDQPQHF

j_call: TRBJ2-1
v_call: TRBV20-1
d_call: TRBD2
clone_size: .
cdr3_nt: TGCAGTGCTATGACCGGGACTAGCAGTATTGAGCAGTTCTTC
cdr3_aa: CSAMTGTSSIEQFF

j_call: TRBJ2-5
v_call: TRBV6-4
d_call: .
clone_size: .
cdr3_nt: TGTGCCAGCAATTCTAAGGGCCAGAAACAAGAGACCCAGTACTTC
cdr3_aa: CASNSKGQKQETQYF

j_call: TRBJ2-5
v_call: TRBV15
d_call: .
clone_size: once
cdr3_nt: TGTGCCACCAGCAGAGATCAGGTCCAAGAGACCCAGTACTTC
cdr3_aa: CATSRDQVQETQYF

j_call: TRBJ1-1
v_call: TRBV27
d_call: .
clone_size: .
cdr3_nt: TGTGCCAGCAGTTTAAGGACAGCTAGCGGAGCTTTCTTT
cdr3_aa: CASSLRTASGAFF

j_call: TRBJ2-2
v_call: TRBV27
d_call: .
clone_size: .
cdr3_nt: TGTGCCAGCAGTTCCGTCAGGCGAGGGGCCACCGGGGAGCTGTTTTTT
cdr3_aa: CASSSVRRGATGELFF

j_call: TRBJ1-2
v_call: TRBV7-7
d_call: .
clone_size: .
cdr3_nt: TGTGCTAGCAGCGGGGGACGACCGGGCTACACCTTC
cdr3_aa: CASSGGRPGYTF

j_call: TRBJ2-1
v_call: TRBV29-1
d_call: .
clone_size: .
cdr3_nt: TGCAGCGTTGATGGGAGTTTGAAGGGAGACAATGAGCAGTTCTTC
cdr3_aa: CSVDGSLKGDNEQFF

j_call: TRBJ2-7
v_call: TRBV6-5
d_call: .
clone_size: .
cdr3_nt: TGTGCCAGCAGTTACTCGGGGGGCCGGTCCCACGAGCAGTACTTC
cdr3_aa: CASSYSGGRSHEQYF

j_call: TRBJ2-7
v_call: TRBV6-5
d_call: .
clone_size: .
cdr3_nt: TGTGCCAGCAGTTACTCTGGGGCGACTTACGAGCAGTACTTC
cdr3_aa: CASSYSGATYEQYF

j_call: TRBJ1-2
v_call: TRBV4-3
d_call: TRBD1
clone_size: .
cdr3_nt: TGCGCCAGCAGCTCTACAGGGGAGGTTGGCTATGGCTACACCTTC
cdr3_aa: CASSSTGEVGYGYTF

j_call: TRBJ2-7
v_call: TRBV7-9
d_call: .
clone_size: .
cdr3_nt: TGTGCCAGCGCCCCGCCGAAGGACGAGCAGTACTTC
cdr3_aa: CASAPPKDEQYF

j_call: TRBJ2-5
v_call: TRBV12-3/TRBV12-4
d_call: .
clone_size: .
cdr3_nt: TGTGCCAGCCGCCCCAGCAACATCCAAGAGACCCAGTACTTC
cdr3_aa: CASRPSNIQETQYF

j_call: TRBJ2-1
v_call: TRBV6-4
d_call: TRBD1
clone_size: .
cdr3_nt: TGTGCCAGCAGTTCAAGACAGGGTAGGAATGAGCAGTTCTTC
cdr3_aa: CASSSRQGRNEQFF

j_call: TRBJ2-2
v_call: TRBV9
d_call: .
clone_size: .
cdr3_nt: TGTGCCAGCAAGGCGAACACCGGGGAGCTGTTTTTT
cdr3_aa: CASKANTGELFF

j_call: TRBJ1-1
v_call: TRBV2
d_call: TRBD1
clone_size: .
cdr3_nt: TGTGCCAGCAGATCCCGAACGGGACAGGGTGGAGTTGCTTTCTTT
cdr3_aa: CASRSRTGQGGVAFF

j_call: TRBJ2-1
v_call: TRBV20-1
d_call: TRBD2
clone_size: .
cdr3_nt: TGCAGTGTCAATAGCGGGGGCCTTCACAATGAGCAGTTCTTC
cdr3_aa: CSVNSGGLHNEQFF

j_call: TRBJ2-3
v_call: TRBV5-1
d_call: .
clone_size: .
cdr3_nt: TGCGCCAGCAGCGAAGACAGGCTCCCAGATACGCAGTATTTT
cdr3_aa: CASSEDRLPDTQYF

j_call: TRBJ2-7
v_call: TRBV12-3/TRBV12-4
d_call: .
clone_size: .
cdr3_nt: TGTGCCAGCAGTTTAGGTATAAGGTACGAGCAGTACTTC
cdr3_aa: CASSLGIRYEQYF

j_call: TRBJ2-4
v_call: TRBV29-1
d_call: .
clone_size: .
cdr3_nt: TGCAGCGTTGAACTTGGCAGCAAAAACATTCAGTACTTC
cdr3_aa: CSVELGSKNIQYF

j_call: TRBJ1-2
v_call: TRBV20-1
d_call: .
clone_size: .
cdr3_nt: TGCAGTCCCCCCCCCGGGGGCGATGGCTACACCTTC
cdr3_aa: CSPPPGGDGYTF

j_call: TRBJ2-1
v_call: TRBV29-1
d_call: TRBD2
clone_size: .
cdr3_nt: TGCAGCGTTGACGCCCCAGGACTAGCTGGGAATGAGCAGTTCTTC
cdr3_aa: CSVDAPGLAGNEQFF

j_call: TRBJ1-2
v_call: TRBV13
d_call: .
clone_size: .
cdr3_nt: TGTGCCAGCAGCTTATGGGGGACACGGGACTATGGCTACACCTTC
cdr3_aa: CASSLWGTRDYGYTF

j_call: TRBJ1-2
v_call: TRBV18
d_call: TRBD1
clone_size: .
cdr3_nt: TGTGCCAGCTCACGTCGGGACAGGGCCCCTTTCGTGGGTGGCTACACCTTC
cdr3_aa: CASSRRDRAPFVGGYTF

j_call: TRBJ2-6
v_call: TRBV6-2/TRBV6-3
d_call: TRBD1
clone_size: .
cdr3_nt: TGTGCCAGCACCCTGACAGGGTCTGGGGCCAACGTCCTGACTTTC
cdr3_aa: CASTLTGSGANVLTF

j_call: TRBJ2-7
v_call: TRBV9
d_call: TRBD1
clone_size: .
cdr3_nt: TGTGCCAGCAGCGTAGGACAGGGGGGTTACGAGCAGTACTTC
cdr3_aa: CASSVGQGGYEQYF

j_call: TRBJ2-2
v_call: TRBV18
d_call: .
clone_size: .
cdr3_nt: TGTGCCAGCTCACCAGAGGGCGACACCGGGGAGCTGTTTTTT
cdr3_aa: CASSPEGDTGELFF

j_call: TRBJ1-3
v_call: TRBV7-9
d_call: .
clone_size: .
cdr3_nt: TGTGCCAGCAGCTTGAAAGGGAACGGAAACACCATATATTTT
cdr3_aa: CASSLKGNGNTIYF

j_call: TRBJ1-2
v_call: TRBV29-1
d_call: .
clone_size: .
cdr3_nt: TGCAGCGTTGATCCCTCAGAAAACTATGGCTACACCTTC
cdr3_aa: CSVDPSENYGYTF

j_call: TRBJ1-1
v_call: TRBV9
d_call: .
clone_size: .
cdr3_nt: TGTGCCAGCAGCGTAGCGCGGGACCCACAAGGGAAAACTGAAGCTTTCTTT
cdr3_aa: CASSVARDPQGKTEAFF

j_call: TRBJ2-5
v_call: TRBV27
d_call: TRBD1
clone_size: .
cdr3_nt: TGTGCCAGCAGTTTAGTCGCCGGGACAGGATCCCAGTACTTC
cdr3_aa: CASSLVAGTGSQYF

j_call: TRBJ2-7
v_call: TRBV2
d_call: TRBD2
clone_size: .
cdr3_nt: TGTGCCAGCAGTGAAGCGGGGGGGGAGCCCTCCTCCTACGAGCAGTACTTC
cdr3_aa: CASSEAGGEPSSYEQYF

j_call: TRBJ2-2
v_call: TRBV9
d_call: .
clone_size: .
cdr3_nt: TGTGCCAGCAGCGTAGGGCGAACGGGAAGCGCCACCGGGGAGCTGTTTTTT
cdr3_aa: CASSVGRTGSATGELFF